This T cell receptor (beta chain) was sequenced in a study of T-cell reconstitution after alpha-beta-depleted transplantation in children. In this sample, this clonotype turned up many times. The TCRbeta library incorporated unique molecular identifiers. Each CDR3 protein gets one entry after TCRdb re-called the PCR reads with MiXCR. The sample comprises roughly 500,000 distinct CDR3 sequences, roughly a tenth of which are singletons, and around 2.2% rests with the top ten. V lost 5 bases and J lost 0, with 14 bases in between. The CDR3 is 16 residues long. Germline CDR1 is SEHNR and CDR2 is FQNEAQ (reference sequence).

This clonotype originated in a child aged 2 to 10 with inherited bone marrow failure, due to receive a stem cell transplant. The genes are TRBV7-9 and TRBJ2-1; no clear D. The source was PBMCs, collected before TCRalphabeta/CD19-depleted stem cell transplant. CDR3 region: CASSGTDASSYNEQFF. In DNA, the CDR3 is TGTGCCAGCAGCGGCACGGACGCCAGCTCCTACAATGAGCAGTTCTTC. The full variable domain, with the rest looked up from reference TRBV7-9 and TRBJ2-1, is DTGVSQNPRHKITKRGQNVTFRCDPISEHNRLYWYRQTLGQGPEFLTYFQNEAQLEKSRLLSDRFSAERPKGSFSTLEIQRTEQGDSAMYLCASSGTDASSYNEQFFGPGTRLTVL.